The rows below give T cell receptor beta chains drawn from one sample of a study of identical twins. TCRdb independently ran MiXCR on the 5' RACE reads; one entry per CDR3 protein. The data show roughly 470,000 distinct CDR3 sequences, roughly an eighth seen once. This sample also appeared in a second study, on yellow fever vaccine responses in identical twins.

Sequenced: CD4+ T cells sorted from blood. These receptor sequences come from a woman between 18 and 29 years old in good health. The CDR3 runs from the conserved cysteine through the conserved F or W. The order of the fields is J gene, clone size, D gene, V gene, CDR3 DNA, CDR3 protein. The D gene is left open where the match is weak. Only some rows state a clone size, as once, few, many or a class for expanded clones.

j_call: TRBJ2-7; clone_size: NA; d_call: NA; v_call: TRBV20-1; cdr3_nt: TGCAGTGCTAGCCAGCAACCAAACACCTACGAGCAGTACTTC; cdr3_aa: CSASQQPNTYEQYF
j_call: TRBJ1-1; clone_size: few; d_call: TRBD1; v_call: TRBV12-3/TRBV12-4; cdr3_nt: TGTGCCAGCAGTATACAGGGGGACACTGAAGCTTTCTTT; cdr3_aa: CASSIQGDTEAFF
j_call: TRBJ2-1; clone_size: many; d_call: NA; v_call: TRBV29-1; cdr3_nt: TGCAGCGTTGTGATCGGGAAGGGTCTTGTGCAAGAGCAGTTCTTC; cdr3_aa: CSVVIGKGLVQEQFF
j_call: TRBJ2-1; clone_size: few; d_call: TRBD2; v_call: TRBV9; cdr3_nt: TGTGCCAGCAGCTCCGCCGGACTAGCGGGTGGTGAGCAGTTCTTC; cdr3_aa: CASSSAGLAGGEQFF
j_call: TRBJ2-3; clone_size: many; d_call: NA; v_call: TRBV20-1; cdr3_nt: TGCAGTGCTAGACGGCCCGAGGGCACAGATACGCAGTATTTT; cdr3_aa: CSARRPEGTDTQYF
j_call: TRBJ2-1; clone_size: NA; d_call: NA; v_call: TRBV7-8; cdr3_nt: TGTGCCAGCAGCCAAGCACTCTACAATGAGCAGTTCTTC; cdr3_aa: CASSQALYNEQFF
j_call: TRBJ2-5; clone_size: many; d_call: NA; v_call: TRBV7-8; cdr3_nt: TGTGCCAGCAGCTTCCGGGTGCAAGAGACCCAGTACTTC; cdr3_aa: CASSFRVQETQYF
j_call: TRBJ2-5; clone_size: NA; d_call: NA; v_call: TRBV9; cdr3_nt: TGTGCCAGCAGCCGAACAGGGGGAGGGGCGAGGGAGACCCAGTACTTC; cdr3_aa: CASSRTGGGARETQYF
j_call: TRBJ2-3; clone_size: many; d_call: TRBD2; v_call: TRBV12-3/TRBV12-4; cdr3_nt: TGTGCCAGCAGTCCTCTATCTAGCGGGGCAAGCACAGATACGCAGTATTTT; cdr3_aa: CASSPLSSGASTDTQYF
j_call: TRBJ2-3; clone_size: few; d_call: TRBD2; v_call: TRBV28; cdr3_nt: TGTGCCAGCAGCTTCCCGAGGGGGGGACTAGCGGCAGATACGCAGTATTTT; cdr3_aa: CASSFPRGGLAADTQYF
j_call: TRBJ2-6; clone_size: few; d_call: NA; v_call: TRBV7-8; cdr3_nt: TGTGCCAGCAGGTATAAAGGTGCTGGGGCCAACGTCCTGACTTTC; cdr3_aa: CASRYKGAGANVLTF
j_call: TRBJ2-7; clone_size: few; d_call: TRBD1; v_call: TRBV20-1; cdr3_nt: TGCAGTGCTAGAGAACGACAGGGGTCGTCCTACGAGCAGTACTTC; cdr3_aa: CSARERQGSSYEQYF
j_call: TRBJ2-5; clone_size: few; d_call: NA; v_call: TRBV7-2; cdr3_nt: TGTGCCAGCAGGAAAGGCGACGGTATCTCGAGGGAGACCCAGTACTTC; cdr3_aa: CASRKGDGISRETQYF
j_call: TRBJ2-1; clone_size: NA; d_call: TRBD2; v_call: TRBV4-1; cdr3_nt: TGCGCCAGCAGCCAAGTGTGGTCTAGCGGATACAATGAGCAGTTCTTC; cdr3_aa: CASSQVWSSGYNEQFF
j_call: TRBJ2-3; clone_size: NA; d_call: NA; v_call: TRBV12-3/TRBV12-4; cdr3_nt: TGTGCCAGCAGTTTAGGTGCAGCGAGCACAGATACGCAGTATTTT; cdr3_aa: CASSLGAASTDTQYF
j_call: TRBJ1-4; clone_size: NA; d_call: NA; v_call: TRBV7-2; cdr3_nt: TGTGCCAGCAGCTTACAAGATGAAAAACTGTTTTTT; cdr3_aa: CASSLQDEKLFF
j_call: TRBJ1-5; clone_size: NA; d_call: NA; v_call: TRBV12-3/TRBV12-4; cdr3_nt: TGTGCCAGCAGGGCCCCCCGGGTCAAAATAAATCAGCCCCAGCATTTT; cdr3_aa: CASRAPRVKINQPQHF
j_call: TRBJ2-3; clone_size: NA; d_call: NA; v_call: TRBV9; cdr3_nt: TGTGCCAGCAGCCTCGGACGGTCTAGCACAGATACGCAGTATTTT; cdr3_aa: CASSLGRSSTDTQYF
j_call: TRBJ2-7; clone_size: NA; d_call: TRBD2; v_call: TRBV6-1; cdr3_nt: TGTGCCAGCAGTGCCCGCGGGGGTATCTACGAGCAGTACTTC; cdr3_aa: CASSARGGIYEQYF
j_call: TRBJ2-1; clone_size: NA; d_call: TRBD1; v_call: TRBV10-3; cdr3_nt: TGTGCCGCGGATCAGGGGGCCCCCCGACCCAGCTCCTACAATGAGCAGTTCTTC; cdr3_aa: CAADQGAPRPSSYNEQFF
j_call: TRBJ2-5; clone_size: many; d_call: NA; v_call: TRBV12-3/TRBV12-4; cdr3_nt: TGTGCCAGCAGTTCGGGCCGCCGAGAGACCCAGTACTTC; cdr3_aa: CASSSGRRETQYF
j_call: TRBJ2-1; clone_size: NA; d_call: TRBD1; v_call: TRBV29-1; cdr3_nt: TGCAGCGTACGGACAGGGGTCGAGGGTGAGCAGTTCTTC; cdr3_aa: CSVRTGVEGEQFF
j_call: TRBJ2-7; clone_size: NA; d_call: TRBD1; v_call: TRBV12-3/TRBV12-4; cdr3_nt: TGTGCCAGCAGCCTCCGAACCGGGACAGGCCTCGCCTACGAGCAGTACTTC; cdr3_aa: CASSLRTGTGLAYEQYF
j_call: TRBJ1-2; clone_size: many; d_call: TRBD1; v_call: TRBV10-3; cdr3_nt: TGTGCCATCAGCCGACAGGGGGATGGCTACACCTTC; cdr3_aa: CAISRQGDGYTF
j_call: TRBJ2-7; clone_size: few; d_call: NA; v_call: TRBV6-2/TRBV6-3; cdr3_nt: TGTGCCAGCAGTTACCGGGGAGACCTCCACGAGCAGTACTTC; cdr3_aa: CASSYRGDLHEQYF
j_call: TRBJ2-7; clone_size: few; d_call: TRBD2; v_call: TRBV28; cdr3_nt: TGTGCCAGCACCTACGGGGGGGGCCTCTCCTACGAGCAGTACTTC; cdr3_aa: CASTYGGGLSYEQYF
j_call: TRBJ1-1; clone_size: few; d_call: TRBD1; v_call: TRBV20-1; cdr3_nt: TGCAGTGCTAGAAGGACAGGGGTTGAAGCTTTCTTT; cdr3_aa: CSARRTGVEAFF
j_call: TRBJ2-3; clone_size: few; d_call: NA; v_call: TRBV5-1; cdr3_nt: TGCGCCAGCATCCCCGGACTAACCTACAGCACAGATACGCAGTATTTT; cdr3_aa: CASIPGLTYSTDTQYF
j_call: TRBJ2-4; clone_size: NA; d_call: NA; v_call: TRBV7-9; cdr3_nt: TGTGCCAGCACCAAAACTGGGGGGCGCCCGCAAAACATTCAGTACTTC; cdr3_aa: CASTKTGGRPQNIQYF
j_call: TRBJ1-2; clone_size: many; d_call: NA; v_call: TRBV12-3/TRBV12-4; cdr3_nt: TGTGCCAGCAGTCCCAAGACAGCGGGAGGCTACACCTTC; cdr3_aa: CASSPKTAGGYTF
j_call: TRBJ2-3; clone_size: few; d_call: TRBD1; v_call: TRBV5-1; cdr3_nt: TGCGCCAGCAGCCGCGGGACAGGGGTAGATACGCAGTATTTT; cdr3_aa: CASSRGTGVDTQYF
j_call: TRBJ2-7; clone_size: few; d_call: NA; v_call: TRBV14; cdr3_nt: TGTGCCAGCAGCCAGAGAAGGATATACGAGCAGTACTTC; cdr3_aa: CASSQRRIYEQYF
j_call: TRBJ1-2; clone_size: few; d_call: NA; v_call: TRBV7-9; cdr3_nt: TGTGCCAGCAGTTTCCCGGTTGGGGGAGACTATGGCTACACCTTC; cdr3_aa: CASSFPVGGDYGYTF
j_call: TRBJ2-2; clone_size: few; d_call: NA; v_call: TRBV27; cdr3_nt: TGTGCCAGCAGCCCCCCAGGGCCCCCGGGACATCTGAACACCGGGGAGCTGTTTTTT; cdr3_aa: CASSPPGPPGHLNTGELFF
j_call: TRBJ1-2; clone_size: NA; d_call: NA; v_call: TRBV7-3; cdr3_nt: TGTGCCAGCAGCCCACCTAAGACAGATCGCTACACCTTC; cdr3_aa: CASSPPKTDRYTF
j_call: TRBJ2-3; clone_size: NA; d_call: NA; v_call: TRBV5-1; cdr3_nt: TGCGCCAGCCTCCCTGGACTCCTTAGCACAGATACGCAGTATTTT; cdr3_aa: CASLPGLLSTDTQYF
j_call: TRBJ2-7; clone_size: few; d_call: NA; v_call: TRBV14; cdr3_nt: TGTGCCAGCAGCCAAGTTACCGAGCAGTACTTC; cdr3_aa: CASSQVTEQYF
j_call: TRBJ2-1; clone_size: many; d_call: TRBD2; v_call: TRBV7-3; cdr3_nt: TGTGCCAGCAGCGAAGCGGGGGGGTCTTACAATGAGCAGTTCTTC; cdr3_aa: CASSEAGGSYNEQFF
j_call: TRBJ1-4; clone_size: NA; d_call: TRBD1; v_call: TRBV29-1; cdr3_nt: TGCAGCGTTGCGGGGACAGCAACTAATGAAAAACTGTTTTTT; cdr3_aa: CSVAGTATNEKLFF
j_call: TRBJ1-1; clone_size: few; d_call: NA; v_call: TRBV6-6; cdr3_nt: TGTGCCAGCAGCCGTAGAGAGACTCAAGCTTTCTTT; cdr3_aa: CASSRRETQAFF
j_call: TRBJ2-5; clone_size: few; d_call: TRBD2; v_call: TRBV12-3/TRBV12-4; cdr3_nt: TGTGCCAGCAGTTCGCGGGGGGCTCTACAAGAGACCCAGTACTTC; cdr3_aa: CASSSRGALQETQYF
j_call: TRBJ2-3; clone_size: many; d_call: NA; v_call: TRBV29-1; cdr3_nt: TGCAGCGGAACAGGGATCCCCCCAGATACGCAGTATTTT; cdr3_aa: CSGTGIPPDTQYF
j_call: TRBJ1-6; clone_size: NA; d_call: TRBD1; v_call: TRBV7-2; cdr3_nt: TGTGCCAGCAGCCCTCCCGGGACAGGGGTTTCACCCCTCCACTTT; cdr3_aa: CASSPPGTGVSPLHF
j_call: TRBJ2-7; clone_size: many; d_call: NA; v_call: TRBV12-3/TRBV12-4; cdr3_nt: TGTGCCAGCAGTCCCCCGGGACCGACTGGTACGTGGTACTTC; cdr3_aa: CASSPPGPTGTWYF
j_call: TRBJ2-7; clone_size: many; d_call: TRBD2; v_call: TRBV6-5; cdr3_nt: TGTGCCAGCAGTTACTCCGGGACTAGAGGGAACGAGCAGTACTTC; cdr3_aa: CASSYSGTRGNEQYF
j_call: TRBJ2-3; clone_size: many; d_call: NA; v_call: TRBV29-1; cdr3_nt: TGCAGCGTCTCGATTAGCACAGATACGCAGTATTTT; cdr3_aa: CSVSISTDTQYF
j_call: TRBJ2-7; clone_size: NA; d_call: TRBD2; v_call: TRBV6-6; cdr3_nt: TGTGCCAGCAGTTACGCGGGAGCTGGAGAGCAGTACTTC; cdr3_aa: CASSYAGAGEQYF
j_call: TRBJ2-1; clone_size: NA; d_call: NA; v_call: TRBV5-1; cdr3_nt: TGCGCCAGCAGGAATCGCATGTACAATGAGCAGTTCTTC; cdr3_aa: CASRNRMYNEQFF
j_call: TRBJ2-7; clone_size: many; d_call: NA; v_call: TRBV7-9; cdr3_nt: TGTGCCAGCAGCCCCCTTAGAGGCGAGCAGTACTTC; cdr3_aa: CASSPLRGEQYF
j_call: TRBJ1-2; clone_size: NA; d_call: NA; v_call: TRBV3-1; cdr3_nt: TGTGCCAGCAGCGACAGAGTGGGCTACACCTTC; cdr3_aa: CASSDRVGYTF
j_call: TRBJ2-1; clone_size: few; d_call: TRBD2; v_call: TRBV11-1; cdr3_nt: TGTGCCAGCAGCTTTTCGACTAGCGGGCGCTTCTCCTACAATGAGCAGTTCTTC; cdr3_aa: CASSFSTSGRFSYNEQFF
j_call: TRBJ2-3; clone_size: NA; d_call: TRBD2; v_call: TRBV3-1; cdr3_nt: TGTGCCAGCAGCCAAGACGGGAGGGGGGGCACAGATACGCAGTATTTT; cdr3_aa: CASSQDGRGGTDTQYF
j_call: TRBJ2-3; clone_size: few; d_call: NA; v_call: TRBV21-1; cdr3_nt: TGTGCCAGCAGCAAAGCGAAACCCGACGGAACCCGGGTTCGAGATACGCAGTATTTT; cdr3_aa: CASSKAKPDGTRVRDTQYF
j_call: TRBJ2-1; clone_size: many; d_call: NA; v_call: TRBV5-1; cdr3_nt: TGCGCCAGCAGCTTGGGAAGAGGCCAGGTCTACAATGAGCAGTTCTTC; cdr3_aa: CASSLGRGQVYNEQFF
j_call: TRBJ2-1; clone_size: NA; d_call: TRBD2; v_call: TRBV6-2/TRBV6-3; cdr3_nt: TGTGCCAGCAGTACCCCGCGCGCTCTTACTAGCGGGAGTGGCAATGAGCAGTTCTTC; cdr3_aa: CASSTPRALTSGSGNEQFF